The 3 T cell receptor beta chains in this list originate from one sample, sequenced in a study of blood T cell repertoires in COVID-19. This table comes from immunoSEQ multiplex PCR, and its TCRdb copy is limited to in-frame clones, with some not included. The data show a few hundred thousand clones, 87% seen once. Sequencing was done on a sample of PBMCs or T cells enriched from blood (not recorded which). The origin of the receptors is a man younger than 30 with acute COVID-19.

The V call is TRBV20-1, the J call TRBJ2-2; TRBD2 aligns across 7 bases. Germline CDR1 reads DFQATT; CDR2 reads SNEGSKA (reference sequence). The CDR3 length is 14 residues. V lost 3 bases, J lost 3 bases, and 4 bases stayed unmatched. The CDR3 DNA reads as TGCAGTGCTAGTTCCGCGGGGGACACCGGGGAGCTGTTTTTT. The encoded protein is CSASSAGDTGELFF.

This clone has a single count. V gene TRBV6-5 combines with J gene TRBJ2-1, with TRBD2 matching 14 bases. With 3 bases clipped from V and 8 bases from J, the junction kept 3 bases outside the gene matches. The CDR3 length is 15 residues. Germline CDR1 MNHEY, CDR2 SVGAGI. The CDR3 here is CASSYGTSGSHEQFF. In nucleotides, the CDR3 is TGTGCCAGCAGTTATGGGACTAGCGGGAGCCATGAGCAGTTCTTC.

The chain links TRBV5-4 to TRBJ2-5; TRBD2 aligns across 7 bases. The CDR3 is 14 residues long. The V segment lost 2 bases and the J segment 6 bases; nucleotides outside the gene matches: 7. Germline-derived CDR1 and CDR2 are SGHNT and YYREEE (reference sequence). CDR3 bases: TGTGCCAGCAGCTTTGGCGGGAGAAGCCAGACCCAGTACTTC. Translated, it gives CASSFGGRSQTQYF.